This TCR beta chain was found in a study of T cell repertoires in cytomegalovirus infection. Whole-study context: Public TCR beta signatures indicated both CMV infection and matching HLA type. Study-level results: People with CMV and the relevant HLA were identified by cumulative public TCR beta family frequency. Dominating the ex vivo response were HLA-C-restricted CMV-specific TCR beta clonotypes.

TCRdb reanalysed the reads using MiXCR and keeps one entry per CDR3 protein. In the table there are some 280,000 distinct CDR3 sequences, approximately 15% of which are singletons. This clonotype was seen repeatedly, ten times or more. Its specificity is unknown. This CDR3 spans 16 amino acids. The V gene end was trimmed by 6 bases and the J gene end by 6 bases; junction bases not matched to a gene: 6. The germline V gene has CDR1 MNHEY and CDR2 SVGEGT. The rearrangement uses TRBV6-2 or TRBV6-3 and TRBJ2-1, with 15 bases aligning to TRBD2. The TCR was taken from a human donor in good health (CMV status not recorded). Some clones in this sample may be carry-over from other donors' samples. Material for sequencing was PBMCs. In DNA form, the CDR3 reads TGTGCCAGCAGCCTGGGACTAGCGGGGGGCCGCAATGAGCAGTTCTTC. Translating it yields CASSLGLAGGRNEQFF.